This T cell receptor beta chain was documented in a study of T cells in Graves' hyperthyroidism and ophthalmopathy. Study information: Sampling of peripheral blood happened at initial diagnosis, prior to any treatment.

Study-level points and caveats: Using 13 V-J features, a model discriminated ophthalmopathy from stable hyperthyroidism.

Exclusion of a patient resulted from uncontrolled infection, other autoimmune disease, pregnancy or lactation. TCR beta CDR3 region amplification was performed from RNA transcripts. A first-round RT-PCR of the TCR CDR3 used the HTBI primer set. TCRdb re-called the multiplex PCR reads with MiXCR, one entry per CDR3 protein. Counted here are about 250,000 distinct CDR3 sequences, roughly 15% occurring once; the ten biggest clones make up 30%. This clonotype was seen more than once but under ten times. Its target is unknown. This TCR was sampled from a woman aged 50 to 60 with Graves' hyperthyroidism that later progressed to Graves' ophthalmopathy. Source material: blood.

The CDR3 loop is CASTPRGSGNTIYF. As DNA, the CDR3 is TGTGCCAGCACCCCCCGGGGCTCTGGAAACACCATATATTTT. This chain connects TRBV9 to TRBJ1-3; D call uncertain. This CDR3 is built from 14 residues. CDR1 is SGDLS, CDR2 YYNGEE, per germline. V gave up 6 bases and J gave up 0 bases, with 10 bases separating them.